The T cell receptor (beta chain) described here comes from a study of T cell repertoires in cytomegalovirus infection. Overall study context: Public signatures in TCR beta pointed to CMV infection and matching HLA type.

In the case of this clonotype: As yet, its antigen is unknown.

TCRdb reprocessed the reads via MiXCR and lists one record per CDR3 protein. The sample carries 650,000 to 900,000 distinct CDR3 sequences, roughly 29% recorded once. CDR3 length: 15 amino acids. Trimming shortened V by 7 bases and J by 1 base, and 13 bases separated the two germline ends. Germline lookup yields CDR1 LNHDA and CDR2 SQIVND (reference sequence). The rearrangement uses TRBV19 and TRBJ2-2; D remains ambiguous. The sequence was obtained from a human donor in good health (CMV status not recorded). Some clones in this sample may be carry-over from other donors' samples. The material was cultured CD8+ T cells from PBMCs, obtained from culture after CMV antigen stimulation. The CDR3 protein is CASTPGALNTGELFF. As DNA, the CDR3 is TGTGCCAGTACCCCGGGCGCTCTGAACACCGGGGAGCTGTTTTTT.